This passage covers 17 T cell receptor beta chains from one sample sequenced in a study of CD8 T cells in ankylosing spondylitis. TCRdb re-analysed the 5' RACE reads in MiXCR, keeping a single row per CDR3 protein. The data show about 220,000 distinct CDR3 sequences, roughly 26% seen once. The sample was blood, either unsorted or a sorted T cell fraction (not recorded which). The receptors derive from a male donor with ankylosing spondylitis or in good health (not recorded which).

The sample holds many counts of this clonotype. The chain recombines TRBV20-1 with TRBJ2-1, with 10 bases lining up with TRBD1. CDR3 length equals 13 residues. V shed 6 bases and J 9 bases; nucleotides not matched to a gene: 8. Germline lookup yields CDR1 DFQATT and CDR2 SNEGSKA (reference sequence). CDR3 nucleotide sequence: TGCAGTGCCGGACAGGGGGGCATCGGTGAGCAGTTCTTC. As protein: CSAGQGGIGEQFF.

The genes are TRBV20-1 and TRBJ2-1; 7 nucleotides agree with TRBD2. This CDR3 region has 16 residues. CDR1 is DFQATT and CDR2 is SNEGSKA in the germline V gene (reference sequence). J was trimmed by 4 bases and V by 4 bases; bases with no gene match: 13. CDR3 loop: CSAIPTGGGKYNEQFF. The CDR3 region has the DNA TGCAGTGCTATTCCCACGGGGGGAGGGAAATACAATGAGCAGTTCTTC.

This clonotype was seen repeatedly, ten times or more. This chain joins TRBV11-1 and TRBJ2-3; 9 bases are shared with TRBD2. Trimming cost V 5 bases and J 4 bases; bases outside gene matches: 10. The CDR3 runs 16 residues. CDR1 and CDR2 from the germline V gene are SGHAT and FQDESV (reference sequence). The CDR3 region is CASSQDLAGFSDTQYF. The DNA for the CDR3 is TGTGCCAGCAGCCAGGACCTAGCGGGATTTTCAGATACGCAGTATTTT.

Ten or more counts support this clonotype. The chain is built from TRBV6-5 and TRBJ1-6; D is uncertain. From germline, CDR1 is MNHEY and CDR2 SVGAGI. This CDR3 has 14 amino acids. The V end was cut by 3 bases, the J end by 10 bases, with 13 bases between. The CDR3: CASSYGQVNSPLHF. Here the CDR3 DNA reads TGTGCCAGCAGTTATGGCCAGGTCAACTCACCCCTCCACTTT.

The gene calls are TRBV15 and TRBJ2-5, with unresolved D. V was clipped by 4 bases and J by 2 bases, with 11 bases between them. The CDR3 loop spans 14 amino acids. In germline, CDR1 is LNHNV, CDR2 YYDKDF (reference sequence). CDR3 amino acids: CATSTRMGQETQYF. The CDR3 DNA is TGTGCCACCAGCACTAGGATGGGTCAAGAGACCCAGTACTTC.

This clonotype was seen at least ten times. The V call is TRBV4-3, the J call TRBJ1-1, with a tentative D call TRBD1 (5 bases). Per germline, CDR1 LGHNA and CDR2 YSLEER. The CDR3 is 14 amino acids. V gave up 5 bases and J gave up 1 base, with 11 bases separating them. The CDR3: CASSYSDKNTEAFF. CDR3 nucleotide sequence: TGCGCCAGCAGCTATTCGGACAAGAACACTGAAGCTTTCTTT.

This clonotype was recorded many times. The genes are TRBV6-1 and TRBJ1-5, with a possible D match to TRBD1 (6 bases). Per the germline V gene, CDR1 is MNHNS and CDR2 is SASEGT. Trimming removed 8 bases from V and 1 base from J, with 9 bases in between. This CDR3 region has 13 residues. DNA of the CDR3: TGTGCCAGCGGGGGCACGAGCAATCAGCCCCAGCATTTT. Protein sequence: CASGGTSNQPQHF.

The gene calls are TRBV20-1 and TRBJ2-5; D not certain. Trimming took off 3 bases at V and 5 bases at J, with 4 bases between the two ends. Looked up from germline, CDR1 is DFQATT and CDR2 is SNEGSKA (reference sequence). The CDR3 has 10 residues. The CDR3 sequence: CSASIETQYF. The CDR3 DNA reads as TGCAGTGCTAGTATCGAGACCCAGTACTTC.

This clonotype was seen just once. The CDR3 reads CAISVGWETQYF. Written as DNA, the CDR3 is TGTGCCATCAGTGTGGGGTGGGAGACCCAGTACTTC. The V and J genes are TRBV10-3 and TRBJ2-5; no reliable D call. Trimming left V 4 bases short and J 5 bases short, with 8 bases between. The CDR3 is 12 residues long. Germline V gene lookup returns CDR1 ENHRY and CDR2 SYGVKD.

As for this clonotype: Since a much larger clone is just one base distant, this may be a read error. The rearrangement joins TRBV20-1 to TRBJ2-5, with 7 nucleotides matching TRBD1. The CDR3 has 14 residues. CDR1 is DFQATT and CDR2 is SNEGSKA in the germline V gene (reference sequence). In DNA form, the CDR3 reads TGCAGTGCTACCCCTGGGACAGCCCAAGAGACCCAGTCCTTC. The encoded protein is CSATPGTAQETQSF.

The chain has TRBV20-1 and TRBJ1-4, with TRBD1 matching 7 bases. Per germline, CDR1 DFQATT and CDR2 SNEGSKA (reference sequence). This CDR3 has 16 residues. The junction had 9 bases not matched to a gene; V was cut back by 0 bases and J by 5 bases. CDR3 loop: CSARDLPTGLNEKLFF. The DNA for the CDR3 is TGCAGTGCTAGAGACCTCCCGACAGGGTTGAATGAAAAACTGTTTTTT.

This chain uses TRBV20-1 with TRBJ1-2; the match to TRBD1 covers 7 bases. Germline V gene sequence: CDR1 DFQATT, CDR2 SNEGSKA (reference sequence). The CDR3 spans 14 residues. Losses at the gene ends were 1 base for V and 2 bases for J; bases not matched to a gene: 4. CDR3 nucleotide sequence: TGCAGTGCTAGAGGGACAGGCCAGAACTATGGCTACACCTTC. It translates to CSARGTGQNYGYTF.

Ten or more counts support this clonotype. The CDR3 nucleotides read TGTGCCAGCAGCCCCCTAGTGAGCACAGATACGCAGTATTTT. Its protein is CASSPLVSTDTQYF. The chain employs TRBV7-2 and TRBJ2-3; no clear D gene. From germline, CDR1 is SGHTA and CDR2 FQGNSA. V was pared by 5 bases and J by 0 bases, with 9 bases between. The CDR3 is made up of 14 amino acids.

This clonotype has at least ten counts. The V gene is TRBV4-3, the J gene TRBJ2-3, with 11 positions matching TRBD2. The CDR3 totals 17 residues. V lost 3 bases and J lost 4; bases outside the gene matches: 9. Germline V gene sequence: CDR1 LGHNA, CDR2 YSLEER. The CDR3 DNA sequence: TGCGCCAGCAGCCAGTTCCCACGACTAGCGGGATCAGATACGCAGTATTTT. Translated: CASSQFPRLAGSDTQYF.

This clonotype was detected ten times or more. The chain carries TRBV5-1 and TRBJ2-2; 8 nucleotides match TRBD1. The germline gives CDR1 SGHRS, CDR2 YFSETQ. The CDR3 extends over 16 amino acids. The ends lost 0 bases at V and 0 bases at J; junction bases unmatched: 1. The CDR3 nucleotides read TGCGCCAGCAGCTTGGCGACAGGGGCGAACACCGGGGAGCTGTTTTTT. The encoded protein is CASSLATGANTGELFF.

This chain uses TRBV6-5 with TRBJ2-7, with D possibly being TRBD2 (6 bases). Germline loops: CDR1 MNHEY, CDR2 SVGAGI. This CDR3 contains 17 residues. Trimming pared 0 bases from V and 0 bases from J, leaving 15 bases between. The CDR3 sequence is CASSYSPPGVSSYEQYF. The CDR3 nucleotides read TGTGCCAGCAGTTACTCTCCTCCGGGGGTGAGCTCCTACGAGCAGTACTTC.

The rearrangement uses TRBV27 and TRBJ2-7; 8 bases map to TRBD2. V trimming: 0 bases; J trimming: 4 bases; junction bases outside the gene matches: 5. CDR1 MNHEY and CDR2 SMNVEV come from the germline V gene (reference sequence). There are 15 residues in the CDR3. The CDR3 DNA reads TGTGCCAGCAGTTTATCGTTGAGCGGGAGATACGAGCAGTACTTC. Its translation: CASSLSLSGRYEQYF.